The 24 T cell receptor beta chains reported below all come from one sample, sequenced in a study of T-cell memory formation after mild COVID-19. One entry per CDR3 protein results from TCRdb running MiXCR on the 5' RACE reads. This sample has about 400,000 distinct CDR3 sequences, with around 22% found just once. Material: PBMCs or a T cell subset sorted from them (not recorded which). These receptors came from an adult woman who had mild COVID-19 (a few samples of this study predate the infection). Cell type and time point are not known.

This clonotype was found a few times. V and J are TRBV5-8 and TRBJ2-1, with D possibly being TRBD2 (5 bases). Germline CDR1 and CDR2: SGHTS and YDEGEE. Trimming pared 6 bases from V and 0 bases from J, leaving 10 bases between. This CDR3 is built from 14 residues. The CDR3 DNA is TGTGCCAGCAAGGAGAGGGTCTCCTACAATGAGCAGTTCTTC. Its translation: CASKERVSYNEQFF.

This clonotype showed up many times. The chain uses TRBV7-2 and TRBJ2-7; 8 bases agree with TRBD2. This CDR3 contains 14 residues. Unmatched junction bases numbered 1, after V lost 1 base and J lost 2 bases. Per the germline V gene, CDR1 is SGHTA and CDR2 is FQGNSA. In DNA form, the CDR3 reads TGTGCCAGCAGCTTAGGCGGGGGGCCCTACGAGCAGTACTTC. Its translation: CASSLGGGPYEQYF.

The CDR3 nucleotides are TGTGCCAGCAGCGCCCGCCCCTCCATTACACAGGGGCCCAAAGACACAGATACGCAGTATTTT. Its protein product is CASSARPSITQGPKDTDTQYF. The chain carries TRBV9 and TRBJ2-3; 7 bases line up with TRBD1. This CDR3 has 21 amino acids. Trimming at V came to 3 bases and at J to 2 bases, leaving 24 bases not matched to a gene. The germline V gene has CDR1 SGDLS and CDR2 YYNGEE.

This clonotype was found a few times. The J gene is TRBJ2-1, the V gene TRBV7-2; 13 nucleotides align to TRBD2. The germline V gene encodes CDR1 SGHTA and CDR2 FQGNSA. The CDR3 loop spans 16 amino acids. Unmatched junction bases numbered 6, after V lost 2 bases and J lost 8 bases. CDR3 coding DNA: TGTGCCAGCAGCTTACTTAGGACTAGCGGGAGAGATGAGCAGTTCTTC. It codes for CASSLLRTSGRDEQFF.

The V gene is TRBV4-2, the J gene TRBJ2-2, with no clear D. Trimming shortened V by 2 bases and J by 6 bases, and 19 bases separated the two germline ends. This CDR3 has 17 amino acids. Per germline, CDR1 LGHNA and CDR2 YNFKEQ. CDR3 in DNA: TGTGCCAGCAGCCAATTACGGTTGTCTACTACTTCCGGGGAGCTGTTTTTT. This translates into CASSQLRLSTTSGELFF.

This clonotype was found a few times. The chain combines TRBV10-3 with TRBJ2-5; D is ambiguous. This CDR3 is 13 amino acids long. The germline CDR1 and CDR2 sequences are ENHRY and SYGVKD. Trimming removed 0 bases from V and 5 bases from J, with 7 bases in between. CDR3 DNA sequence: TGTGCCATCAGTGAGTCGATCGGGGAGACCCAGTACTTC. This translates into CAISESIGETQYF.

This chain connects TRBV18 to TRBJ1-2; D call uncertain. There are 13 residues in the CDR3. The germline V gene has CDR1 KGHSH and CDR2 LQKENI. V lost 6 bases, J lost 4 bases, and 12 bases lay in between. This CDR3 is CASSLEEGYGYTF. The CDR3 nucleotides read TGTGCCAGCTCCCTAGAGGAGGGCTATGGCTACACCTTC.

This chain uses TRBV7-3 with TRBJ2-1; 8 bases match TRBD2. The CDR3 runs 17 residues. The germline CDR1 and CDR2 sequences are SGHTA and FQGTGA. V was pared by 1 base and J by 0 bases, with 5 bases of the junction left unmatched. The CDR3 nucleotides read TGTGCCAGCAGCTTAAGGAGCGGGGGAAGCTCCTACAATGAGCAGTTCTTC. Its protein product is CASSLRSGGSSYNEQFF.

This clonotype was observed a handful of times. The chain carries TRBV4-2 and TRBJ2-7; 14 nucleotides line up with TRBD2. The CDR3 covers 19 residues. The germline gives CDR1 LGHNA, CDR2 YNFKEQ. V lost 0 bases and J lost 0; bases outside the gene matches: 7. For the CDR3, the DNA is TGTGCCAGCAGCCAAGATAAGCGGACTAGCGGGGGGAGCTCCTACGAGCAGTACTTC. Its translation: CASSQDKRTSGGSSYEQYF.

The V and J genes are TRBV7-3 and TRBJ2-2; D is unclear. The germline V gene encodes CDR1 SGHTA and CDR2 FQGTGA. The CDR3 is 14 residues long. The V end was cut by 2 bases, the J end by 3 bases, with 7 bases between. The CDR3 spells CASSLGVDTGELFF. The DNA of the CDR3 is TGTGCCAGCAGCTTAGGAGTGGACACCGGGGAGCTGTTTTTT.

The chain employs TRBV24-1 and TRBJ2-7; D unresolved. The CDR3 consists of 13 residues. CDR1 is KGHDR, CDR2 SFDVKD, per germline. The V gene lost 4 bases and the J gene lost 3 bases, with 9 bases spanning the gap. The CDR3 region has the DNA TGTGCCACCAGTGACCAGGACCGCTACGAGCAGTACTTC. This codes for CATSDQDRYEQYF.

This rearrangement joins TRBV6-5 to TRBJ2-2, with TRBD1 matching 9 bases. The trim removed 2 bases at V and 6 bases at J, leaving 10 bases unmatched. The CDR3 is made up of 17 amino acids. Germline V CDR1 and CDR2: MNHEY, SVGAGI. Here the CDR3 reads CASSYDGTGIGAGELFF. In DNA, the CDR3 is TGTGCCAGCAGTTACGACGGGACAGGGATTGGAGCCGGGGAGCTGTTTTTT.

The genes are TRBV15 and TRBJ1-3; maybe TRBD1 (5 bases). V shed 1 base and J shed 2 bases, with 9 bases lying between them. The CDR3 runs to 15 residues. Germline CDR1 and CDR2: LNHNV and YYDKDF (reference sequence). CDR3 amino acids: CATSRATAPGNTIYF. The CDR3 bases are TGTGCCACCAGCAGAGCGACAGCTCCTGGAAACACCATATATTTT.

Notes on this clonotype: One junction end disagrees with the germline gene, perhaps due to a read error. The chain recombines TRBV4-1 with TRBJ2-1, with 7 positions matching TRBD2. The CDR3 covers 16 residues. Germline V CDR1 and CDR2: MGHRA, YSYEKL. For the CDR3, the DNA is TGCGCCCGCAGCCAAGAGCCTAGCGGAGCCATGGGTGAGCAGTTCTTC. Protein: CARSQEPSGAMGEQFF.

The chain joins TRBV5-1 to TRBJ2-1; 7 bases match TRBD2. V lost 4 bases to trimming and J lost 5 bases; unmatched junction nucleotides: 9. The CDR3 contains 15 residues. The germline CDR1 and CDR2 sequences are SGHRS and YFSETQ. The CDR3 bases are TGCGCCAGCAGCCCCTCCGGGACTACAGACAATGAGCAGTTCTTC. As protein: CASSPSGTTDNEQFF.

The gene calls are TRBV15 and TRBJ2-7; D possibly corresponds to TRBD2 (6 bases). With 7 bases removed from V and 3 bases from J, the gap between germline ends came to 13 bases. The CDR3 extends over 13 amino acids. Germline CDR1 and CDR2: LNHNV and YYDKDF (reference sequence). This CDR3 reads CATNEAGHYEQYF. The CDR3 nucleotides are TGTGCCACCAACGAAGCGGGCCACTACGAGCAGTACTTC. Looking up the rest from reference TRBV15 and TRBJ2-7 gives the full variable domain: DAMVIQNPRYQVTQFGKPVTLSCSQTLNHNVMYWYQQKSSQAPKLLFHYYDKDFNNEADTPDNFQSRRPNTSFCFLDIRSPGLGDTAMYLCATNEAGHYEQYFGPGTRLTVT.

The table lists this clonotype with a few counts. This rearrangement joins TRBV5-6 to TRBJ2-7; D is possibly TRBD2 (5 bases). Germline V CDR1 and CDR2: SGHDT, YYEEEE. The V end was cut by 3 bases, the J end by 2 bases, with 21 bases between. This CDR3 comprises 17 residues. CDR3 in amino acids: CASSSQLTGIVTYEQYF. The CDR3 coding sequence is TGTGCCAGCAGCTCCCAACTCACCGGGATTGTGACCTACGAGCAGTACTTC.

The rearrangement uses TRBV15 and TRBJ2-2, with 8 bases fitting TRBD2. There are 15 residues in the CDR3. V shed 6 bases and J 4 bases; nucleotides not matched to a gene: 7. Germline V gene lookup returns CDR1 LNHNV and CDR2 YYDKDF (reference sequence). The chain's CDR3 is CATRVGLESTGELFF. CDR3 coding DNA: TGTGCCACCAGGGTGGGACTAGAGTCCACCGGGGAGCTGTTTTTT.

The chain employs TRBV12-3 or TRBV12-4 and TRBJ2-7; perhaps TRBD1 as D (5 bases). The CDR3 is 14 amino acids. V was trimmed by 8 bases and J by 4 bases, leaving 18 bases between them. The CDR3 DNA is TGTGCCAGCTCCCCGGCAGGGCCAGCATACGAGCAGTACTTC. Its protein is CASSPAGPAYEQYF.

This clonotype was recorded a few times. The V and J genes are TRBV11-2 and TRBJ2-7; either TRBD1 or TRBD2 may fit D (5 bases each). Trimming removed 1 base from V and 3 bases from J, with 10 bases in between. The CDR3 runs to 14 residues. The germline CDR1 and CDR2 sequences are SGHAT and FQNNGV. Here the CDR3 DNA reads TGTGCCAGCAGCTTAGGAGGGGAACACTACGAGCAGTACTTC. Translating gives CASSLGGEHYEQYF.

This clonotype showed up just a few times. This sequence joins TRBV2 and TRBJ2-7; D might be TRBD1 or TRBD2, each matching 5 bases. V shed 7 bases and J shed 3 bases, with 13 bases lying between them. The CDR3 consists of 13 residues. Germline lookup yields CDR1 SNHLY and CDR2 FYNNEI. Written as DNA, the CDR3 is TGTGCCAGCACGGGGCGGCGAATCTACGAGCAGTACTTC. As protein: CASTGRRIYEQYF.

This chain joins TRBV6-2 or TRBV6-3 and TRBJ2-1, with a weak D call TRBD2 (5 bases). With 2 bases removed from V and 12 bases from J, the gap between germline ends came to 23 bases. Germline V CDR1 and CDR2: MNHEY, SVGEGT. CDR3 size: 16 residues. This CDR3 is CASSYPPGRLRSGQFF. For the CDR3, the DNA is TGTGCCAGCAGTTACCCCCCGGGAAGGCTCCGGTCGGGGCAGTTCTTC.

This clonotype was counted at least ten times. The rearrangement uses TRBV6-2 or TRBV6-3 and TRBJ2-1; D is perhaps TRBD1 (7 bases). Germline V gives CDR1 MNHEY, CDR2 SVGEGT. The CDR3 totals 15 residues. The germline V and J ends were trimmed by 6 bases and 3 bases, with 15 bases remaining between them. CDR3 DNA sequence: TGTGCCAGCAGAAAGGAGGGGGCCAACTACAATGAGCAGTTCTTC. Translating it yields CASRKEGANYNEQFF.

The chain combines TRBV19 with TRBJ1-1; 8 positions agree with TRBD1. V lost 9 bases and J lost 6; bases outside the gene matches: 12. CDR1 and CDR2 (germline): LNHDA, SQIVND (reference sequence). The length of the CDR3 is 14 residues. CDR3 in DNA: TGTGCCAGCAACCCAGGGGGCTACCTTGCTGAAGCTTTCTTT. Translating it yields CASNPGGYLAEAFF. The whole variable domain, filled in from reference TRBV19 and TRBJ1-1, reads DGGITQSPKYLFRKEGQNVTLSCEQNLNHDAMYWYRQDPGQGLRLIYYSQIVNDFQKGDIAEGYSVSREKKESFPLTVTSAQKNPTAFYLCASNPGGYLAEAFFGQGTRLTVV.